Here is one TCR beta chain with its context. Each donor provided at least one pre-ART PBMC sample and at least two post-ART PBMC samples. This entry is derived from a study of long-term antiretroviral therapy in people with HIV. This was the immunoSEQ v3.0 assay at survey level. The table came from immunoSEQ multiplex PCR; TCRdb's copy has only in-frame clones and leaves some out. Of approximately 37,000 clones in the sample, around four fifths were seen once. This TCR was recovered from a man between 18 and 35 years old with HIV. Sequenced material: unsorted PBMCs, taken 1 year after starting antiretroviral therapy.

CDR3 nucleotide sequence: TGTGCCAGCAGCCCCCTGGGGGGGCCTAACAATGAGCAGTTCTTC. This translates into CASSPLGGPNNEQFF. The rearrangement links TRBV5-6 to TRBJ2-1, with D possibly being TRBD2 (7 bases). V was clipped by 4 bases and J by 5 bases, with 16 bases between them. The CDR3 is 15 amino acids. Germline loops: CDR1 SGHDT, CDR2 YYEEEE.